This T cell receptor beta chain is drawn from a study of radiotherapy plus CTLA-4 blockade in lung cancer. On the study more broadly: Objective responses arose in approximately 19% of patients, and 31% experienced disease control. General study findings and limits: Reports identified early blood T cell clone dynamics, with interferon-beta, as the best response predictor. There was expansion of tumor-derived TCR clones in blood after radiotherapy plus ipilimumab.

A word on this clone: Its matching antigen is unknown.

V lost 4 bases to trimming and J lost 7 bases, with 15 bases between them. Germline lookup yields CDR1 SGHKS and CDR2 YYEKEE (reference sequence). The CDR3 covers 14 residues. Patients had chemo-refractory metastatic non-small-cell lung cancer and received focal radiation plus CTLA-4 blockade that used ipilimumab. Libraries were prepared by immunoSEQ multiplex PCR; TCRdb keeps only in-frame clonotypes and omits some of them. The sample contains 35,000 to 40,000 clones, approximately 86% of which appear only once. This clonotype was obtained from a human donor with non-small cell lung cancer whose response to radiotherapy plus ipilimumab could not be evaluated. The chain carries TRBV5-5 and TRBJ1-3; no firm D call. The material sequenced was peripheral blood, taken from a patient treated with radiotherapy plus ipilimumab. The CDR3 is CASSLRIGGNTIYF. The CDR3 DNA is TGTGCCAGCAGCCTCCGTATCGGAGGGAACACCATATATTTT.